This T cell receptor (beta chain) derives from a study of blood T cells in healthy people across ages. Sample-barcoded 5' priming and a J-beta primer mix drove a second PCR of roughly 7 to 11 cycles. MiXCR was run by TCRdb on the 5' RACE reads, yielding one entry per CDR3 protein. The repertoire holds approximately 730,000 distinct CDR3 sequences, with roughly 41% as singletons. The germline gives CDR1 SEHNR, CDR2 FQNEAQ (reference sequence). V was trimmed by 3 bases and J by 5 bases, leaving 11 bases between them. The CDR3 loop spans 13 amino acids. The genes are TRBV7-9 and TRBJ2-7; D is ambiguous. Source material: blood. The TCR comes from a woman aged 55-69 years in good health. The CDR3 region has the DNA TGTGCCAGCAGCTTGACGGTAGGACACGAGCAGTACTTC. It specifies CASSLTVGHEQYF.